Sequencing of this TCR beta chain was carried out in a study of control samples from healthy donors and cancer patients. The repertoire was sequenced with immunoSEQ multiplex PCR; TCRdb's copy has only in-frame clones and lacks some. The sample records about 86,000 clones, approximately 88% being singletons. This CDR3 has 12 residues. The V and J ends lost 0 bases and 7 bases respectively, with 9 bases between them. Germline CDR1 and CDR2: GTSNPN and SVGIG (reference sequence). The TCR comes from a woman aged 45-59 years with colorectal cancer. Input material: PBMCs. The chain has TRBV30 and TRBJ2-5; no reliable D call. The CDR3 loop is CAWSVLRGTQYF. The DNA for the CDR3 is TGTGCCTGGAGTGTACTCCGCGGGACCCAGTACTTC.